Following are 17 T cell receptor beta chains from one sample sequenced in a study of cytomegalovirus exposure and HLA in healthy donors. The data were produced by immunoSEQ multiplex PCR, yet TCRdb's version contains in-frame clones alone and is incomplete. Counted here are around 190,000 clones, about 82% occurring once; the ten biggest clones make up almost 1.5%. Sequencing used PBMCs. These receptor sequences come from a woman in her late teens or twenties in good health and CMV-seronegative.

V gene TRBV6-1 combines with J gene TRBJ2-5; the D is unclear. The ends were cut back, 1 base at V and 3 bases at J, with 6 bases in the middle. CDR1 MNHNS and CDR2 SASEGT come from the germline V gene. The CDR3 is 13 residues long. The CDR3 loop is CASSEDREETQYF. The CDR3 nucleotides read TGTGCCAGCAGTGAAGACCGAGAAGAGACCCAGTACTTC.

This chain joins TRBV4-1 and TRBJ2-1; TRBD2 is a possible D gene (5 bases). V was trimmed by 5 bases and J by 7 bases, leaving 9 bases between them. The CDR3 is 12 amino acids. Germline-derived CDR1 and CDR2 are MGHRA and YSYEKL. The CDR3 region has the DNA TGCGCCAGCAGCACTAGGAGGAATGAGCAGTTCTTC. Translation: CASSTRRNEQFF.

J is TRBJ1-2 and V is TRBV5-6; TRBD1 might be the D (6 bases). V was pared by 4 bases and J by 4 bases, with 23 bases between. The CDR3 is 17 amino acids. Germline V gene data show CDR1 as SGHDT and CDR2 as YYEEEE. The CDR3 DNA follows: TGTGCCAGCAGCCTCCGGGGGGGCCAGGGGTTCTTCTATGGCTACACCTTC. This codes for CASSLRGGQGFFYGYTF.

This chain connects TRBV5-1 to TRBJ1-2; 10 bases are shared with TRBD1. The CDR3 length is 15 residues. Germline V gives CDR1 SGHRS, CDR2 YFSETQ. V dropped 4 bases and J dropped 7; count of bases not matched to a gene: 10. CDR3 coding DNA: TGCGCCAGCAGCCCCCCCGAGACAGGGGGCTTTGGCTACACCTTC. Its protein product is CASSPPETGGFGYTF.

In its sample, this clone was seen once. The rearrangement uses TRBV19 and TRBJ2-5; 11 positions match TRBD2. Germline trimming cut 4 bases from V and 2 bases from J; bases unmatched to any gene: 6. Germline CDR1 and CDR2: LNHDA and SQIVND (reference sequence). The CDR3 length is 16 residues. The DNA for the CDR3 is TGTGCCAGTAGTACCCTAGCGGGAGGCCGTCAAGAGACCCAGTACTTC. It is translated as CASSTLAGGRQETQYF.

The rearrangement uses TRBV14 and TRBJ2-3; D is possibly TRBD1 (5 bases). Germline lookup yields CDR1 SGHDN and CDR2 FVKESK. This CDR3 is built from 18 residues. V was pared by 0 bases and J by 6 bases, with 22 bases between. The CDR3 reads CASSQDLGTGQGWDTQYF. The CDR3 DNA is TGTGCCAGCAGCCAAGATTTGGGAACAGGTCAAGGGTGGGATACGCAGTATTTT.

The genes are TRBV27 and TRBJ1-2; D remains unclear. This CDR3 has 15 residues. Germline lookup yields CDR1 MNHEY and CDR2 SMNVEV (reference sequence). V was shortened by 5 bases and J by 4 bases, with 17 bases between the two germline ends. The CDR3 protein is CASSETRAALYGYTF. DNA of the CDR3: TGTGCCAGCAGTGAGACACGAGCGGCGCTCTATGGCTACACCTTC.

The rearrangement joins TRBV19 to TRBJ1-1; 7 bases agree with TRBD1. Losses at the gene ends were 8 bases for V and 0 bases for J; bases not matched to a gene: 12. The CDR3 has 16 residues. From germline, CDR1 is LNHDA and CDR2 SQIVND (reference sequence). CDR3 DNA sequence: TGTGCCAGTGCCTTCAGGAGGGGGCAGTTGAACACTGAAGCTTTCTTT. Translating gives CASAFRRGQLNTEAFF.

The chain couples TRBV29-1 to TRBJ1-4, with D uncertain. This CDR3 contains 18 residues. Trimming took 7 bases from V and 8 from J, leaving 32 bases between them. Germline V lookup: CDR1 SQVTM, CDR2 ANQGSEA. The CDR3 nucleotides are TGCAGCGCGGACTTTCTCAGAGGGTTCGTCTCTAGCACAGAAAAACTGTTTTTT. Residues: CSADFLRGFVSSTEKLFF.

The chain couples TRBV5-6 to TRBJ2-3, with D perhaps matching TRBD1 (5 bases). This CDR3 has 13 residues. Germline assignment: CDR1 SGHDT and CDR2 YYEEEE. The V end was cut by 1 base, the J end by 4 bases, with 7 bases between. DNA of the CDR3: TGTGCCAGCAGCTTGACAGGTCCAGATACGCAGTATTTT. Protein sequence: CASSLTGPDTQYF.

V and J are TRBV6-5 and TRBJ2-7; 13 positions agree with TRBD2. The CDR3 is 14 amino acids. Looked up from germline, CDR1 is MNHEY and CDR2 is SVGAGI. Unmatched junction bases numbered 6, after V lost 6 bases and J lost 7 bases. CDR3 bases: TGTGCCAGCAGGATCGGACTAGCGGGAGAGGAGCAGTACTTC. It translates to CASRIGLAGEEQYF.

This rearrangement joins TRBV10-1 to TRBJ2-6; D may be TRBD2 (6 bases). Germline CDR1 reads WNHNN; CDR2 reads SYGVQD (reference sequence). V shed 2 bases and J shed 6 bases, with 11 bases lying between them. The CDR3 extends over 15 amino acids. The CDR3 loop is CASSEGGMQANVLTF. DNA for the CDR3: TGCGCCAGCAGTGAGGGGGGGATGCAGGCCAACGTCCTGACTTTC.

V and J are TRBV19 and TRBJ2-7; 9 bases agree with TRBD1. CDR1 and CDR2 from the germline V gene are LNHDA and SQIVND (reference sequence). Trimming took 5 bases from V and 5 from J; bases not matched to a gene: 7. The CDR3 contains 14 residues. The CDR3 DNA is TGTGCCAGTAGTTCACCGGGACAGGGTCACGAGCAGTACTTC. This gives the protein CASSSPGQGHEQYF.

The count of this clone is one. The chain combines TRBV5-1 with TRBJ2-5; 13 bases are a match to TRBD2. Per the germline V gene, CDR1 is SGHRS and CDR2 is YFSETQ. The trim removed 0 bases at V and 4 bases at J, leaving 3 bases unmatched. CDR3 length: 16 amino acids. Here the CDR3 reads CASSLGTSGGAETQYF. In nucleotides, the CDR3 is TGCGCCAGCAGCTTGGGGACTAGCGGGGGAGCAGAGACCCAGTACTTC.

The chain uses TRBV10-1 and TRBJ2-2; a possible D gene is TRBD1 (5 bases). Deletions cut 6 bases from V and 1 base from J, with 6 bases between. The CDR3 is made up of 13 amino acids. Germline V gene lookup returns CDR1 WNHNN and CDR2 SYGVQD (reference sequence). The CDR3 here is CASSDRNTGELFF. The CDR3 DNA reads TGCGCCAGCAGCGACAGGAACACCGGGGAGCTGTTTTTT.

CDR3 protein: CASRSSRLAGSGANVLTF. The CDR3 coding sequence is TGCGCCAGCAGAAGCAGCCGACTAGCGGGGTCTGGGGCCAACGTCCTGACTTTC. The chain uses TRBV5-1 and TRBJ2-6, with TRBD2 matching 11 bases. The CDR3 runs 18 residues. Germline CDR1 and CDR2: SGHRS and YFSETQ. The junction had 8 bases not matched to a gene; V was cut back by 5 bases and J by 1 base.

V usage is TRBV7-9 and J usage is TRBJ1-1; D perhaps matches TRBD1 (6 bases). The CDR3 is made up of 13 amino acids. V dropped 7 bases and J dropped 4 bases, with 13 bases sitting between them. The germline gives CDR1 SEHNR, CDR2 FQNEAQ (reference sequence). CDR3: CASTRQEATEAFF. The CDR3 coding sequence is TGTGCCAGCACTCGACAGGAGGCCACTGAAGCTTTCTTT.